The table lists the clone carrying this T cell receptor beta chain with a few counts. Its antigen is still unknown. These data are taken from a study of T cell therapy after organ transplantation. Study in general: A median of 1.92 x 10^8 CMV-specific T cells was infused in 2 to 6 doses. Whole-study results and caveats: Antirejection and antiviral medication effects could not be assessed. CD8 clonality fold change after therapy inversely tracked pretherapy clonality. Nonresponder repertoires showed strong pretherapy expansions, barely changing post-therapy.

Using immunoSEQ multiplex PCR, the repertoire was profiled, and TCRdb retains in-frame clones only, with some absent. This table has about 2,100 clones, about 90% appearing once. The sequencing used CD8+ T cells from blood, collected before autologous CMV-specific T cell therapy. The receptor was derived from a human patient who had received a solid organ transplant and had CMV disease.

The DNA of the CDR3 is TGCGCCAGCAGTGAAACAGGGGGCACTGAAGCTTTCTTT. Amino acid sequence: CASSETGGTEAFF. V usage is TRBV10-2 and J usage is TRBJ1-1; TRBD1 matches 8 bases. This CDR3 contains 13 residues. CDR1 and CDR2 from the germline V gene are WSHSY and SAAADI. V lost 3 bases to trimming and J lost 4 bases; unmatched junction nucleotides: 1.